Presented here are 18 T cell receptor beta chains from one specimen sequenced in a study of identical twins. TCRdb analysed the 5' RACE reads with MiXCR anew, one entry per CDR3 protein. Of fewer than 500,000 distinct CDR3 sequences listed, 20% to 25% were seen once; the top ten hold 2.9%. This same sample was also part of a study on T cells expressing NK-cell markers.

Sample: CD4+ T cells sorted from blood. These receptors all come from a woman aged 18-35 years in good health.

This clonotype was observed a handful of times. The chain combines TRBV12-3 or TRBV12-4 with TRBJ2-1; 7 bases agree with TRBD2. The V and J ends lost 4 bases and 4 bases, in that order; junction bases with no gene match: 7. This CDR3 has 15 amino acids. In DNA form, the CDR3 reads TGTGCCAGCAGTTCGACTAGCTTCTCGTACAATGAGCAGTTCTTC. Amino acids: CASSSTSFSYNEQFF.

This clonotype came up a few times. CDR3 DNA sequence: TGTGCCAGCAGTTTTGGAGGGTCAGGCTACACCTTC. Residues: CASSFGGSGYTF. J is TRBJ1-2 and V is TRBV12-3 or TRBV12-4; no clear D gene. Trimming cost V 3 bases and J 8 bases, with 10 bases left between them. The CDR3 has 12 residues.

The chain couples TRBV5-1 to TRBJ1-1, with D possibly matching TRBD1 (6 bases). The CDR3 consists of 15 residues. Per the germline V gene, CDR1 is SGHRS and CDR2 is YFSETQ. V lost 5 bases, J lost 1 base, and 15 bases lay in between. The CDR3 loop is CASRKSTGENTEAFF. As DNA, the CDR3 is TGCGCCAGCAGAAAGTCGACAGGAGAGAACACTGAAGCTTTCTTT.

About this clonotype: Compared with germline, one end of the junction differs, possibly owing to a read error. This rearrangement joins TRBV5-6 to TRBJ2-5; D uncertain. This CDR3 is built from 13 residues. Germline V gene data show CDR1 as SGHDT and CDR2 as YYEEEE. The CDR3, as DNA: TGTGCCAGCGGCTTTGGATCGCAAGAGACCCAGTACTTC. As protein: CASGFGSQETQYF.

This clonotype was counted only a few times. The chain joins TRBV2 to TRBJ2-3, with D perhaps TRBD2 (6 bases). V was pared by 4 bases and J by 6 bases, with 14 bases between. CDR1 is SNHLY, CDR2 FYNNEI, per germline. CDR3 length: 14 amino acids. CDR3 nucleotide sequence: TGTGCCAGCAGTGTTGTCGGGGCGGGGGATACGCAGTATTTT. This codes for CASSVVGAGDTQYF.

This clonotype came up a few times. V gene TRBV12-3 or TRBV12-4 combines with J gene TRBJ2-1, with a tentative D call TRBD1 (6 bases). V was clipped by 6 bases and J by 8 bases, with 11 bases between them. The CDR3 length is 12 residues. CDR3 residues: CASRGPGDEQFF. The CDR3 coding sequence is TGTGCCAGCAGGGGACCAGGGGATGAGCAGTTCTTC.

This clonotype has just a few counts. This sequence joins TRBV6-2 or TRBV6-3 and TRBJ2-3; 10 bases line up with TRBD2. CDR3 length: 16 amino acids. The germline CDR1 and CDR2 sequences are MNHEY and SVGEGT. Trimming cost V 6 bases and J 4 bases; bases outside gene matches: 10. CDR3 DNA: TGTGCCAGCAGACGATCACTTGGACTAGCGGCAGATACGCAGTATTTT. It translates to CASRRSLGLAADTQYF.

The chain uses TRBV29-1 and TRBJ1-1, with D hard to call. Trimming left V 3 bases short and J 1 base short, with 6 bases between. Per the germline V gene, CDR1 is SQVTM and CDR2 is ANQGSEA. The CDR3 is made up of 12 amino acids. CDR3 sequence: CSVDVANTEAFF. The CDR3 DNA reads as TGCAGCGTTGACGTGGCGAACACTGAAGCTTTCTTT. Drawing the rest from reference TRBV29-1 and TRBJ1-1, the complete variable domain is SAVISQKPSRDICQRGTSLTIQCQVDSQVTMMFWYRQQPGQSLTLIATANQGSEATYESGFVIDKFPISRPNLTFSTLTVSNMSPEDSSIYLCSVDVANTEAFFGQGTRLTVV.

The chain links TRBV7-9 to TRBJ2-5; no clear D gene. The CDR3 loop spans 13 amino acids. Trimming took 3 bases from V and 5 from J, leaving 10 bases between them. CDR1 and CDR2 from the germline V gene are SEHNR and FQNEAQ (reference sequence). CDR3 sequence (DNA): TGTGCCAGCAGCTTTGATGGCACGGAGACCCAGTACTTC. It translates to CASSFDGTETQYF.

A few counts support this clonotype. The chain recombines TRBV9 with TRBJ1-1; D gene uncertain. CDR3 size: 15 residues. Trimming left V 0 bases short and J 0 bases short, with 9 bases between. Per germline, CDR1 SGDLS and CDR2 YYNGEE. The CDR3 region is CASSVAPVMNTEAFF. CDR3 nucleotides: TGTGCCAGCAGCGTAGCTCCAGTTATGAACACTGAAGCTTTCTTT.

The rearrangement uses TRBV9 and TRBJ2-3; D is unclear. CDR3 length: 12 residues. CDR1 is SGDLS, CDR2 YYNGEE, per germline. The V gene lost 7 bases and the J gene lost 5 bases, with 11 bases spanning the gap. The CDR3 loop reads CASSVEVDTQYF. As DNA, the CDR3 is TGTGCCAGCTCAGTCGAGGTAGATACGCAGTATTTT.

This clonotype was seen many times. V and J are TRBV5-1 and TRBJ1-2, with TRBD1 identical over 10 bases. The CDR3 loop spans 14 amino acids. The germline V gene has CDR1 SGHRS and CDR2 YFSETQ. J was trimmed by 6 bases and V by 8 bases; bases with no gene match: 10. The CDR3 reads CASRQGAREDGYTF. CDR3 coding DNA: TGCGCCAGTAGACAGGGGGCGAGAGAGGATGGCTACACCTTC.

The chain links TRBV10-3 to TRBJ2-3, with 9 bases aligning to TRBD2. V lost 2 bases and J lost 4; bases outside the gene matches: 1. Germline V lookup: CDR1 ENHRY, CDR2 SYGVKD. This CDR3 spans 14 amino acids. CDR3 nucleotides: TGTGCCATCAGTGAGGCGGGGGGGTCAGATACGCAGTATTTT. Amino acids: CAISEAGGSDTQYF.

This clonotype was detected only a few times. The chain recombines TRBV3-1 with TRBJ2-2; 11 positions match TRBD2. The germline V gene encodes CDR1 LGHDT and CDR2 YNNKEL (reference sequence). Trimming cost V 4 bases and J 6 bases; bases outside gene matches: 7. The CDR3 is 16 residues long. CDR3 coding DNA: TGTGCCAGCAGCCTGATAGCGGGAGGGCCTTCCGGGGAGCTGTTTTTT. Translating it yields CASSLIAGGPSGELFF.

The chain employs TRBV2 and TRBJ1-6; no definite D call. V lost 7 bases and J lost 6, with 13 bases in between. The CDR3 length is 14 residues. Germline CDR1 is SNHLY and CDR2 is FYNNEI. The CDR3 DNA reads TGTGCCAGCAACGGCATTCGGCTTAATTCACCCCTCCACTTT. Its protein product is CASNGIRLNSPLHF.

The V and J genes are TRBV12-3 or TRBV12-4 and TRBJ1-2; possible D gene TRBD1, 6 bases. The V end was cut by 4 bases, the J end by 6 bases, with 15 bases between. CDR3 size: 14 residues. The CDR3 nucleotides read TGTGCCAGCAGTTACAGGGTCCTAACGAATGGCTACACCTTC. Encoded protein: CASSYRVLTNGYTF.

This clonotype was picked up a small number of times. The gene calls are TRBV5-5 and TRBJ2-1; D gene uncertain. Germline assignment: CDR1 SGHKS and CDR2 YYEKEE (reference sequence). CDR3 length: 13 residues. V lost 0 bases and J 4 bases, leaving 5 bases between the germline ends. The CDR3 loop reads CASSLEEYNEQFF. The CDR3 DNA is TGTGCCAGCAGCTTGGAGGAGTACAATGAGCAGTTCTTC.

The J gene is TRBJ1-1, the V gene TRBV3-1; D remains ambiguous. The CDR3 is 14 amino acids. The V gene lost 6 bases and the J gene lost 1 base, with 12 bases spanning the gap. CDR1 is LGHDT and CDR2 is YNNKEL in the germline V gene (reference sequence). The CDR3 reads CASSQSEGNTEAFF. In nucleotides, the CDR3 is TGTGCCAGCAGTCAGTCGGAGGGGAACACTGAAGCTTTCTTT.